Listed here are 13 T cell receptor beta chains from one sample, sequenced in a study of blood T cells in healthy people across ages. Together with a sample-barcoded 5' primer, a J-beta primer mix was included in a second PCR lasting roughly 6 to 12 cycles. TCRdb recomputed calls from the 5' RACE reads with MiXCR, one row per CDR3 protein. The profile shows 1.5 million to 2 million distinct CDR3 sequences, roughly 43% of them singletons. Source material: blood. These receptors originate from a human donor in good health.

This clonotype was observed a handful of times. The chain uses TRBV29-1 and TRBJ2-5, with D hard to call. Deletions cut 4 bases from V and 5 bases from J, with 14 bases between. Germline V gives CDR1 SQVTM, CDR2 ANQGSEA. This CDR3 region has 13 residues. Here the CDR3 reads CSVVFVVRETQYF. CDR3 coding DNA: TGCAGCGTTGTTTTTGTGGTTCGGGAGACCCAGTACTTC.

This chain uses TRBV4-3 with TRBJ2-5; 7 positions agree with TRBD1. There are 16 residues in the CDR3. CDR1 and CDR2 from the germline V gene are LGHNA and YSLEER. The V gene end was trimmed by 3 bases and the J gene end by 2 bases; junction bases not matched to a gene: 9. The CDR3 sequence is CASSHDLGGRQETQYF. The CDR3 DNA sequence: TGCGCCAGCAGCCATGACCTAGGGGGCCGACAAGAGACCCAGTACTTC.

The chain has TRBV20-1 and TRBJ2-3; D ambiguous. The CDR3 consists of 13 residues. CDR1 and CDR2 from the germline V gene are DFQATT and SNEGSKA (reference sequence). V was clipped by 5 bases and J by 6 bases, with 15 bases between them. The CDR3 nucleotides are TGCAGTGCTCCTGGACCCGGTCAGGATACGCAGTATTTT. Its translation is CSAPGPGQDTQYF.

This clonotype was counted a few times. This rearrangement joins TRBV20-1 to TRBJ1-5, with D unclear. The CDR3 runs to 14 residues. CDR1 and CDR2 (germline): DFQATT, SNEGSKA (reference sequence). V was cut by 3 bases and J by 2 bases, with 11 bases left in between. CDR3 region: CSASRGVGNQPQHF. The CDR3 bases are TGCAGTGCTAGTCGGGGAGTGGGCAATCAGCCCCAGCATTTT.

The V and J genes are TRBV5-1 and TRBJ2-4; TRBD1 is a possible D gene (7 bases). The J call is in doubt because the DNA end fits TRBJ2-7 better. CDR3 length: 18 amino acids. The germline V gene encodes CDR1 SGHRS and CDR2 YFSETQ. The chain's CDR3 is CASSLGGTASSKDYEQYF. The CDR3 coding sequence is TGCGCCAGCAGCTTAGGCGGGACAGCATCAAGTAAAGACTACGAGCAGTACTTC.

This chain links TRBV15 with TRBJ1-5, with D maybe TRBD1 (5 bases). Germline CDR1 and CDR2: LNHNV and YYDKDF (reference sequence). The germline V and J ends were trimmed by 8 bases and 7 bases, with 18 bases remaining between them. The CDR3 length is 14 residues. CDR3 loop: CATQTGASAQPQHF. DNA for the CDR3: TGTGCCACCCAAACAGGCGCCTCCGCCCAGCCCCAGCATTTT.

The chain couples TRBV6-4 to TRBJ2-1; tentative D call: TRBD1 (5 bases). The CDR3 spans 14 residues. V lost 2 bases and J lost 10, with 15 bases in between. The germline V gene encodes CDR1 MRHNA and CDR2 SNTAGT. CDR3 nucleotides: TGTGCCAGCAGTGACCAGGGTGCTCTCAGCGAGCAGTTCTTC. The encoded protein is CASSDQGALSEQFF.

The chain uses TRBV11-3 and TRBJ1-1, with D uncertain. Per the germline V gene, CDR1 is SGHNT and CDR2 is YENEEA. V gave up 0 bases and J gave up 0 bases, with 8 bases separating them. This CDR3 has 15 amino acids. The CDR3 sequence: CASSLELDMNTEAFF. As DNA, the CDR3 is TGTGCCAGCAGCTTAGAGCTTGACATGAACACTGAAGCTTTCTTT. The full variable domain, rest sourced from reference TRBV11-3 and TRBJ1-1, is EAGVVQSPRYKIIEKKQPVAFWCNPISGHNTLYWYLQNLGQGPELLIRYENEEAVDDSQLPKDRFSAERLKGVDSTLKIQPAELGDSAVYLCASSLELDMNTEAFFGQGTRLTVV.

The rearrangement links TRBV7-2 to TRBJ1-5; D gene ambiguous. The CDR3 is 14 residues long. Germline V gene lookup returns CDR1 SGHTA and CDR2 FQGNSA. With 3 bases removed from V and 6 bases from J, the gap between germline ends came to 12 bases. The CDR3 bases are TGTGCCAGCAGCTTCGGAACGATAGGTCAGCCCCAGCATTTT. It is translated as CASSFGTIGQPQHF.

A few counts support this clonotype. The chain combines TRBV6-2 or TRBV6-3 with TRBJ2-5, with 9 bases identical to TRBD1. V lost 6 bases, J lost 4 bases, and 6 bases stayed unmatched. The CDR3 covers 14 residues. Germline assignment: CDR1 MNHEY and CDR2 SVGEGT. CDR3 sequence: CASSTRTGVETQYF. CDR3 sequence (DNA): TGTGCCAGCAGCACCCGGACAGGGGTAGAGACCCAGTACTTC.

This sequence joins TRBV6-5 and TRBJ2-1; 7 positions match TRBD2. This CDR3 contains 12 residues. The trim removed 5 bases at V and 9 bases at J, leaving 4 bases unmatched. The germline V gene has CDR1 MNHEY and CDR2 SVGAGI. The CDR3 DNA reads as TGTGCCAGCAGTCCGACTAGCTTTGAGCAGTTCTTC. The encoded protein is CASSPTSFEQFF.

This rearrangement joins TRBV7-6 to TRBJ2-2, with D uncertain. Germline CDR1 SGHVS, CDR2 FNYEAQ. Between the trimmed V and J ends, which lost 0 bases and 8 bases, there was a span of 7 bases. The CDR3 runs to 13 residues. In nucleotides, the CDR3 is TGTGCCAGCAGCTTAGCTGATGCGGGGGAGCTGTTTTTT. It translates to CASSLADAGELFF.

This clonotype was detected ten times or more. J is TRBJ2-6 and V is TRBV27; D is possibly TRBD1 (5 bases). This CDR3 comprises 14 residues. Per germline, CDR1 MNHEY and CDR2 SMNVEV (reference sequence). With 8 bases removed from V and 0 bases from J, the gap between germline ends came to 8 bases. The CDR3 nucleotides are TGTGCCAGCGGACACCCCTCTGGGGCCAACGTCCTGACTTTC. Residues: CASGHPSGANVLTF.